One and the same sample provided the 25 T cell receptor beta chains below, sequenced in a study of CD8 T cells in ankylosing spondylitis. A single record per CDR3 protein comes from TCRdb applying MiXCR to the 5' RACE reads. The sample yields 500,000 to 550,000 distinct CDR3 sequences, roughly an eighth seen once. Study-level results: In ankylosing spondylitis blood, a motif of seven to nine highly homologous TCR beta variants appeared characteristic.

Their antigens remain unidentified. The sample taken for sequencing was blood, either unsorted or a sorted T cell fraction (not recorded which). These receptors all stem from a male donor with ankylosing spondylitis.

The chain combines TRBV20-1 with TRBJ2-2; maybe TRBD1 (5 bases). The CDR3 covers 15 residues. V was trimmed by 3 bases and J by 1 base, leaving 12 bases between them. CDR1 and CDR2 from the germline V gene are DFQATT and SNEGSKA (reference sequence). The CDR3 nucleotides read TGCAGTGCTAGCACAGGCGAAGGGAACACCGGGGAGCTGTTTTTT. It specifies CSASTGEGNTGELFF.

This chain links TRBV10-3 with TRBJ2-1, with TRBD1 matching 8 bases. Germline V gene lookup returns CDR1 ENHRY and CDR2 SYGVKD. This CDR3 comprises 15 residues. The V and J ends lost 2 bases and 8 bases, in that order; junction bases with no gene match: 8. The CDR3 nucleotides read TGTGCCATCAGTGAGGGCGACAGGGGTTGGCATGAGCAGTTCTTC. It codes for CAISEGDRGWHEQFF.

This clonotype was picked up a small number of times. The gene calls are TRBV20-1 and TRBJ2-3; TRBD2 matches at 13 bases. With 5 bases clipped from V and 0 bases from J, the junction kept 8 bases outside the gene matches. Germline CDR1 is DFQATT and CDR2 is SNEGSKA (reference sequence). The CDR3 is 17 residues long. CDR3 residues: CSAQNPGLAGSTDTQYF. The CDR3 DNA reads TGCAGTGCTCAGAATCCGGGACTAGCGGGAAGCACAGATACGCAGTATTTT.

This clonotype appeared a few times. This chain uses TRBV7-2 with TRBJ2-7, with D tentatively TRBD2 (6 bases). Trimming took 0 bases from V and 2 from J, leaving 8 bases between them. Germline loops: CDR1 SGHTA, CDR2 FQGNSA. The CDR3 extends over 14 amino acids. CDR3 in amino acids: CASSLAAGPYEQYF. The CDR3 DNA is TGTGCCAGCAGCTTAGCTGCGGGACCCTACGAGCAGTACTTC.

This clonotype has more than one count but fewer than ten. The chain has TRBV12-5 and TRBJ1-2; D gene unclear. V dropped 1 base and J dropped 8 bases, with 17 bases sitting between them. This CDR3 has 15 residues. Looked up from germline, CDR1 is LGHNT and CDR2 is FRNRAP. CDR3 sequence (DNA): TGTGCTAGTGGTTTGGACCCCGTACCGAACCCGGGCTACACCTTC. This gives the protein CASGLDPVPNPGYTF.

V is TRBV7-2 and J is TRBJ2-3; D remains unclear. In germline, CDR1 is SGHTA, CDR2 FQGNSA. The V end lost 5 bases, the J end lost 6 bases, and 12 bases lay between the germline ends. The CDR3 has 13 residues. CDR3 region: CASSPVGPDTQYF. The CDR3 DNA is TGTGCCAGCAGCCCAGTCGGCCCGGATACGCAGTATTTT.

The chain uses TRBV30 and TRBJ2-2, with D unclear. Germline V gene lookup returns CDR1 GTSNPN and CDR2 SVGIG (reference sequence). Trimming left V 3 bases short and J 1 base short, with 12 bases between. This CDR3 has 15 amino acids. The CDR3 region is CAWSAKRQNTGELFF. CDR3 DNA: TGTGCCTGGAGCGCAAAGAGGCAGAACACCGGGGAGCTGTTTTTT. Variable domain in full (rest from reference TRBV30 and TRBJ2-2): SQTIHQWPATLVQPVGSPLSLECTVEGTSNPNLYWYRQAAGRGLQLLFYSVGIGQISSEVPQNLSASRPQDRQFILSSKKLLLSDSGFYLCAWSAKRQNTGELFFGEGSRLTVL.

In its sample, this clonotype was seen many times. This rearrangement joins TRBV12-3 or TRBV12-4 to TRBJ1-1; TRBD1 might be the D (6 bases). The CDR3 sequence is 13 residues long. Trimming cost V 5 bases and J 4 bases, with 11 bases left between them. As DNA, the CDR3 is TGTGCCAGCAGTCCGAGGACAGTCACTGAAGCTTTCTTT. As protein: CASSPRTVTEAFF.

This clonotype was recorded a few times. CDR3: CSARGVRMNTEAFF. The CDR3 region has the DNA TGCAGTGCTAGAGGGGTCAGGATGAACACTGAAGCTTTCTTT. The chain is built from TRBV20-1 and TRBJ1-1; D is unclear. Trimming removed 1 base from V and 0 bases from J, with 9 bases in between. Germline CDR1 is DFQATT and CDR2 is SNEGSKA (reference sequence). The CDR3 extends over 14 amino acids.

CDR3 in amino acids: CASSRLGTSGSPEQFF. The CDR3 DNA sequence: TGTGCCAGCAGTCGGCTCGGGACTAGCGGGTCCCCTGAGCAGTTCTTC. The V gene is TRBV27, the J gene TRBJ2-1; the match to TRBD2 covers 12 bases. The germline CDR1 and CDR2 sequences are MNHEY and SMNVEV (reference sequence). The CDR3 is 16 amino acids. V trimming: 5 bases; J trimming: 9 bases; junction bases outside the gene matches: 11.

V and J are TRBV29-1 and TRBJ2-5; D tentatively fits TRBD1 or TRBD2 (5 bases each). The V and J ends lost 8 bases and 2 bases respectively, with 12 bases between them. The CDR3 loop spans 12 amino acids. Germline V lookup: CDR1 SQVTM, CDR2 ANQGSEA. The CDR3 DNA follows: TGCAGCTCTTCGGGGCTACAAGAGACCCAGTACTTC. This sequence encodes CSSSGLQETQYF.

The chain uses TRBV25-1 and TRBJ2-3, with 7 bases identical to TRBD1. Germline trimming cut 10 bases from V and 2 bases from J; bases unmatched to any gene: 6. The germline CDR1 and CDR2 sequences are MGHDK and SYGVNS. The CDR3 runs to 13 residues. The DNA of the CDR3 is TGTGCCACCTTGGGGACAGCCACAGATACGCAGTATTTT. The encoded protein is CATLGTATDTQYF.

This clonotype was recorded many times. The rearrangement uses TRBV5-1 and TRBJ1-4; 8 nucleotides agree with TRBD1. CDR1 and CDR2 from the germline V gene are SGHRS and YFSETQ. This CDR3 is built from 12 residues. Losses at the gene ends were 4 bases for V and 7 bases for J; bases not matched to a gene: 0. The CDR3 loop is CASSGQGEKLFF. The CDR3 region has the DNA TGCGCCAGCAGCGGACAGGGTGAAAAACTGTTTTTT.

V is TRBV9 and J is TRBJ2-3, with TRBD2 as a possible D gene (6 bases). Trimming removed 4 bases from V and 4 bases from J, with 16 bases in between. The CDR3 contains 15 residues. Germline CDR1 is SGDLS and CDR2 is YYNGEE. The CDR3 DNA reads as TGTGCCAGCAGCCCACGGGCCAGCGGGTCAGATACGCAGTATTTT. Translating it yields CASSPRASGSDTQYF.

This clonotype was detected a few times. CDR3 DNA: TGTGCCACCAGCAGAGTGGGGCGGGAGGCCCTGTCCTACAATGAGCAGTTCTTC. Protein product: CATSRVGREALSYNEQFF. V usage is TRBV15 and J usage is TRBJ2-1; 8 bases are a match to TRBD2. Unmatched junction bases numbered 9, after V lost 1 base and J lost 1 base. There are 18 residues in the CDR3. Per germline, CDR1 LNHNV and CDR2 YYDKDF (reference sequence). The variable domain in full, with the rest retrieved from reference TRBV15 and TRBJ2-1, is DAMVIQNPRYQVTQFGKPVTLSCSQTLNHNVMYWYQQKSSQAPKLLFHYYDKDFNNEADTPDNFQSRRPNTSFCFLDIRSPGLGDTAMYLCATSRVGREALSYNEQFFGPGTRLTVL.

This clonotype has just a few counts. The chain uses TRBV14 and TRBJ2-2, with 11 bases identical to TRBD1. The length of the CDR3 is 17 residues. From germline, CDR1 is SGHDN and CDR2 FVKESK. Losses at the gene ends were 4 bases for V and 5 bases for J; bases not matched to a gene: 9. The DNA of the CDR3 is TGTGCCAGCAGCCTCCGTTGGACAGGGGGCCCGACCGGGGAGCTGTTTTTT. Its translation is CASSLRWTGGPTGELFF.

This clonotype has a handful of counts. The chain links TRBV9 to TRBJ2-5; the match to TRBD2 covers 8 bases. This CDR3 comprises 15 residues. From germline, CDR1 is SGDLS and CDR2 YYNGEE. V was clipped by 3 bases and J by 5 bases; unmatched bases: 9. This CDR3 reads CASSAREGVGETQYF. The CDR3 bases are TGTGCCAGCAGCGCACGGGAGGGGGTAGGGGAGACCCAGTACTTC.

In this sample, this clonotype turned up a few times. The chain carries TRBV20-1 and TRBJ2-2; D is unclear. Germline V gives CDR1 DFQATT, CDR2 SNEGSKA (reference sequence). With 1 base removed from V and 6 bases from J, the gap between germline ends came to 6 bases. The CDR3 sequence is 12 residues long. The CDR3 sequence is CSARGQPGELFF. CDR3 nucleotides: TGCAGTGCTAGAGGCCAGCCCGGGGAGCTGTTTTTT.

The chain carries TRBV29-1 and TRBJ2-1; a weak D match, TRBD1 (6 bases). CDR1 SQVTM and CDR2 ANQGSEA come from the germline V gene. The CDR3 is made up of 13 amino acids. Trimming stripped 0 bases from V and 8 bases from J, with 11 bases between. The CDR3 sequence: CSVEEDRADEQFF. The CDR3 coding sequence is TGCAGCGTTGAAGAGGACAGAGCGGATGAGCAGTTCTTC.

J is TRBJ1-5 and V is TRBV20-1, with 8 bases aligning to TRBD1. Germline trimming cut 5 bases from V and 3 bases from J; bases unmatched to any gene: 12. CDR1 is DFQATT, CDR2 SNEGSKA, per germline (reference sequence). The CDR3 runs 16 residues. The CDR3 DNA is TGCAGTGCTGATAACGCGCAGGGGGCTTCCAATCAGCCCCAGCATTTT. This gives the protein CSADNAQGASNQPQHF.

This chain links TRBV20-1 with TRBJ2-1, with 13 bases fitting TRBD2. Germline loops: CDR1 DFQATT, CDR2 SNEGSKA (reference sequence). V was clipped by 6 bases and J by 8 bases; unmatched bases: 13. The CDR3 runs 16 residues. CDR3 DNA sequence: TGCAGTGCCCCCGGGACTAGCGGGACCCTAGGGGATGAGCAGTTCTTC. Translated, it gives CSAPGTSGTLGDEQFF.

The chain is built from TRBV6-2 or TRBV6-3 and TRBJ2-1; 8 bases are a match to TRBD2. CDR3 length equals 16 residues. The V gene's germline CDR1 is MNHEY and CDR2 SVGEGT. J was trimmed by 8 bases and V by 6 bases; bases with no gene match: 15. The DNA of the CDR3 is TGTGCCAGCAGCATGGCCGGGACTAGGACATTGTATGAGCAGTTCTTC. Translation: CASSMAGTRTLYEQFF.

The genes are TRBV5-1 and TRBJ2-7; D possibly corresponds to TRBD2 (5 bases). Trimming took off 5 bases at V and 7 bases at J, with 16 bases between the two ends. Germline V gives CDR1 SGHRS, CDR2 YFSETQ. The CDR3 has 13 residues. DNA for the CDR3: TGCGCCAGCAGAGCGCGGGTTGAAAGTGAGCAGTACTTC. It codes for CASRARVESEQYF.

This clonotype was counted a single time. This sequence joins TRBV6-1 and TRBJ2-1, with 7 positions matching TRBD2. V lost 6 bases to trimming and J lost 10 bases; unmatched junction nucleotides: 9. CDR1 MNHNS and CDR2 SASEGT come from the germline V gene. This CDR3 has 13 amino acids. CDR3 sequence: CASRDPSGGEQFF. The CDR3 DNA follows: TGTGCCAGCAGGGACCCTAGCGGAGGGGAGCAGTTCTTC.

The chain carries TRBV30 and TRBJ2-6; D not resolved. The CDR3 contains 13 residues. The V and J ends lost 5 bases and 5 bases respectively, with 10 bases between them. CDR1 GTSNPN and CDR2 SVGIG come from the germline V gene (reference sequence). Here the CDR3 reads CAWEADWANVLTF. In DNA, the CDR3 is TGTGCCTGGGAAGCAGACTGGGCCAACGTCCTGACTTTC. The full variable domain, completed using reference TRBV30 and TRBJ2-6, is SQTIHQWPATLVQPVGSPLSLECTVEGTSNPNLYWYRQAAGRGLQLLFYSVGIGQISSEVPQNLSASRPQDRQFILSSKKLLLSDSGFYLCAWEADWANVLTFGAGSRLTVL.